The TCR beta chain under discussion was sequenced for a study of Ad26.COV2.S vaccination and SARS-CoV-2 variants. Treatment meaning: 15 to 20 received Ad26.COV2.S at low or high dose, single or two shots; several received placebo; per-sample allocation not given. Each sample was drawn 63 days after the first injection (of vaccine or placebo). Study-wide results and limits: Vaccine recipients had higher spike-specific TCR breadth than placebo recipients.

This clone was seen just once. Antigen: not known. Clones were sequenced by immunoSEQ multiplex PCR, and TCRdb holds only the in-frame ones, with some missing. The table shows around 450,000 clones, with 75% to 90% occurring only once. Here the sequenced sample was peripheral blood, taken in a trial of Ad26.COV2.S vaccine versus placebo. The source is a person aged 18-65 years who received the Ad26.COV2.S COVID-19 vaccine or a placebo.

The CDR3 protein is CASSSPRTGRYEQYF. CDR3 nucleotides: TGTGCCAGCAGTTCACCCCGGACAGGGCGCTACGAGCAGTACTTC. The chain carries TRBV27 and TRBJ2-7; 8 bases align to TRBD1. The CDR3 runs 15 residues. Germline CDR1 and CDR2: MNHEY and SMNVEV (reference sequence). V dropped 4 bases and J dropped 3; count of bases not matched to a gene: 8.